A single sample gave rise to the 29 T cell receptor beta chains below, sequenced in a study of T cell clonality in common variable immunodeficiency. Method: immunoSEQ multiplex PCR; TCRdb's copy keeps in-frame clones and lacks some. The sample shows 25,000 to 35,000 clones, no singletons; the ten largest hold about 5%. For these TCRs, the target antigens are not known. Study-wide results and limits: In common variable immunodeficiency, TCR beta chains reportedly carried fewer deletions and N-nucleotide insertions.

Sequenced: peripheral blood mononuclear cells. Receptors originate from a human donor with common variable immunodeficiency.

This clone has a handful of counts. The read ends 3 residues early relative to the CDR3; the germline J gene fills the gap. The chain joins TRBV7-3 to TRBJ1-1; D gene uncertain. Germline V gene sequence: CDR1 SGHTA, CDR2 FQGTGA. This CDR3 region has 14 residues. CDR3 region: CASSPLAGENSAFF. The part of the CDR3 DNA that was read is TGTGCCAGCTCTCCTCTCGCGGGAGAGAACAGC.

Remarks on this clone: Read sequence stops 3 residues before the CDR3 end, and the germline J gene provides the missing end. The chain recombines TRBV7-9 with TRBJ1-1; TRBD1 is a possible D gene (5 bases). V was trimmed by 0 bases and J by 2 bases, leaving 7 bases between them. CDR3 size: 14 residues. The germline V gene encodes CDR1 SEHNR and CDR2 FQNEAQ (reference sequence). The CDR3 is CASSLAGENTEAFF. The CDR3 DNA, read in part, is TGTGCCAGCAGCTTAGCAGGGGAAAACACTGAA.

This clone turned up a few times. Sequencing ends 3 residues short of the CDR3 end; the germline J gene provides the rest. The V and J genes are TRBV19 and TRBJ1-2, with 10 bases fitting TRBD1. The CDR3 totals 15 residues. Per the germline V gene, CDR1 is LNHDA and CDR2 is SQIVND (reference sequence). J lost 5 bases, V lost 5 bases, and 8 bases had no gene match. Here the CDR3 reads CASSSPGQGWYGYTF. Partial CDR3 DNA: TGTGCCAGTAGTTCCCCGGGACAGGGGTGGTATGGC. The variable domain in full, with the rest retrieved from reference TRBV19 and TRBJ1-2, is DGGITQSPKYLFRKEGQNVTLSCEQNLNHDAMYWYRQDPGQGLRLIYYSQIVNDFQKGDIAEGYSVSREKKESFPLTVTSAQKNPTAFYLCASSSPGQGWYGYTFGSGTRLTVV.

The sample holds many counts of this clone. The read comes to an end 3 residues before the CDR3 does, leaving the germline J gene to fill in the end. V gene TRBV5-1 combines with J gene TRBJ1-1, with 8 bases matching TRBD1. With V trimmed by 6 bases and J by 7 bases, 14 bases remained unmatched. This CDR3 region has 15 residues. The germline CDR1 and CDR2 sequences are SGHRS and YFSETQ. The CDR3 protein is CASTKDRGGNLEAFF. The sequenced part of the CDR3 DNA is TGCGCCAGCACCAAAGACAGGGGAGGGAACCTTGAA.

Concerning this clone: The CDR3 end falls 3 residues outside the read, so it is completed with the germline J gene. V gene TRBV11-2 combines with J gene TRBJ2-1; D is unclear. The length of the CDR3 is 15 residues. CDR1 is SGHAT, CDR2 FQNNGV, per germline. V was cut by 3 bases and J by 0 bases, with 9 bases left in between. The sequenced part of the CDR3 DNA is TGTGCCAGCAGCTTTGTCTCCAGCTCCTACAATGAG. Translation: CASSFVSSSYNE. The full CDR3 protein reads CASSFVSSSYNEQFF.

CDR3 DNA, as far as it was read: TGTGCCAGTAGTACCCCCGGCTACGAG. It yields the protein CASSTPGYE. The whole CDR3 sequence reads CASSTPGYEQYF. The J gene is TRBJ2-7, the V gene TRBV19; D not certain. The read ends 3 residues shy of where the CDR3 ends; the end is completed using the germline J gene. The CDR3 consists of 12 residues. The germline V gene encodes CDR1 LNHDA and CDR2 SQIVND (reference sequence). Between the trimmed V and J ends, which lost 4 bases and 3 bases, there was a span of 7 bases. The full variable domain, with the rest looked up from reference TRBV19 and TRBJ2-7, is DGGITQSPKYLFRKEGQNVTLSCEQNLNHDAMYWYRQDPGQGLRLIYYSQIVNDFQKGDIAEGYSVSREKKESFPLTVTSAQKNPTAFYLCASSTPGYEQYFGPGTRLTVT.

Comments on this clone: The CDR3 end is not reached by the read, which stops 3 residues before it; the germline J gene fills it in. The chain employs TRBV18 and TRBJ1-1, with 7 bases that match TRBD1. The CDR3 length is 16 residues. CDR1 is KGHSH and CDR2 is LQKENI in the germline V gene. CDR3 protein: CASQKKAGQAYDQAFF. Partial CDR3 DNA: TGTGCCAGCCAGAAAAAAGCAGGACAGGCCTACGACCAA.

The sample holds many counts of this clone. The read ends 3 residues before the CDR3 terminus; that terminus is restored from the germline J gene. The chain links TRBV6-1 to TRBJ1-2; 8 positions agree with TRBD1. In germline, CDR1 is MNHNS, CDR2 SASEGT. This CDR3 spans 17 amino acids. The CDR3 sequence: CASSEVLGTGQNMGYTF. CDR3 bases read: TGTGCCAGCAGTGAAGTTTTGGGGACAGGACAGAACATGGGC.

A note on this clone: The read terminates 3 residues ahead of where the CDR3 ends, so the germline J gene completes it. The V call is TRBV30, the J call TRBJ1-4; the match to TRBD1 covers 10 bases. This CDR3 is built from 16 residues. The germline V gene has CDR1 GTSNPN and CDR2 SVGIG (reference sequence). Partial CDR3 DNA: TGTGCCTGGAGTCCGAGCAGACAGGGGGCAATGAAACAA. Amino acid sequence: CAWSPSRQGAMKQ. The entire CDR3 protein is CAWSPSRQGAMKQLFF.

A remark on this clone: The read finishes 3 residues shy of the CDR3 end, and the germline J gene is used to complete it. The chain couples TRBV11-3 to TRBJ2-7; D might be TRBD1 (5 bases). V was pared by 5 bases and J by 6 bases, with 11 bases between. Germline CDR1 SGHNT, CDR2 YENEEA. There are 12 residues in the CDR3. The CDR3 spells CASSPQGIEQYF. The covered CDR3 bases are TGTGCCAGCAGCCCGCAGGGAATCGAG.

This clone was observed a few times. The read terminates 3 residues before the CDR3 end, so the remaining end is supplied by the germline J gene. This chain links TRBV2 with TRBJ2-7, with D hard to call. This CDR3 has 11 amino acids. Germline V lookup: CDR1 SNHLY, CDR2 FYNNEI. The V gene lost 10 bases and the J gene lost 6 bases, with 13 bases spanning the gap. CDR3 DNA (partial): TGTGCCACCTCCCCGGGTACCGAG. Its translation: CATSPGTE. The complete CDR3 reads CATSPGTEQYF.

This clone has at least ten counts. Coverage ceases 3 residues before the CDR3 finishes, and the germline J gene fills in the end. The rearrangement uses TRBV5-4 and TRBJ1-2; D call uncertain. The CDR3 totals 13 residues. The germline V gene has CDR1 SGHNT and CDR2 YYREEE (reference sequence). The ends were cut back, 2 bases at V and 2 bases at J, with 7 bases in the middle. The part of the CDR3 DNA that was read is TGTGCCAGCAGCTTATTGAGCAACTATGGC. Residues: CASSLLSNYG. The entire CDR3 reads CASSLLSNYGYTF.

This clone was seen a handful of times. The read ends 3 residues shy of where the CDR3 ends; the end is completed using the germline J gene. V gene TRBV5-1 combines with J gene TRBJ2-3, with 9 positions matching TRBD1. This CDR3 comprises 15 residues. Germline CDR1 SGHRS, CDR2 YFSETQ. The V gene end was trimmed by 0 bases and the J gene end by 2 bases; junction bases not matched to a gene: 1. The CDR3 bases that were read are TGCGCCAGCAGCTTGGACAGGGGGCTCACAGATACG. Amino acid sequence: CASSLDRGLTDT. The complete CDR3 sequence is CASSLDRGLTDTQYF.

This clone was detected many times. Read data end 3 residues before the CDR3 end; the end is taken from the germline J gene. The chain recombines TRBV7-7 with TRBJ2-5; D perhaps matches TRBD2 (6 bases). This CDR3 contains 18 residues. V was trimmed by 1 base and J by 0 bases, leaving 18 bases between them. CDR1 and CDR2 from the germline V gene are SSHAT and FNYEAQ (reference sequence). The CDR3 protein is CASSLVGFRPGDQETQYF. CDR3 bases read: TGTGCCAGCAGCTTAGTCGGTTTCCGGCCGGGGGACCAAGAGACC. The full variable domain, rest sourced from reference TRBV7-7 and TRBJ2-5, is GAGVSQSPRYKVTKRGQDVTLRCDPISSHATLYWYQQALGQGPEFLTYFNYEAQPDKSGLPSDRFSAERPEGSISTLTIQRTEQRDSAMYRCASSLVGFRPGDQETQYFGPGTRLLVL.

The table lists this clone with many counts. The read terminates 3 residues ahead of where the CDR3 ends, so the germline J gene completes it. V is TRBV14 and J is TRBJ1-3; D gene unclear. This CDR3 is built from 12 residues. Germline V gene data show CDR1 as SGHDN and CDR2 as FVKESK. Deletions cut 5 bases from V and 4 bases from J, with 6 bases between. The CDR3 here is CASSVIGNTIYF. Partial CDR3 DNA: TGTGCCAGCAGCGTTATCGGAAACACC.

CDR3 DNA (partial): TGTGCCAGCGGACAGGGGAGTATCTCAGATACG. This gives the protein CASGQGSISDT. The entire CDR3 sequence reads CASGQGSISDTQYF. The chain couples TRBV11-3 to TRBJ2-3, with 9 bases aligning to TRBD1. The read ends 3 residues early relative to the CDR3; the germline J gene fills the gap. Germline CDR1 is SGHNT and CDR2 is YENEEA. The CDR3 length is 14 residues. Losses at the gene ends were 8 bases for V and 4 bases for J; bases not matched to a gene: 7.

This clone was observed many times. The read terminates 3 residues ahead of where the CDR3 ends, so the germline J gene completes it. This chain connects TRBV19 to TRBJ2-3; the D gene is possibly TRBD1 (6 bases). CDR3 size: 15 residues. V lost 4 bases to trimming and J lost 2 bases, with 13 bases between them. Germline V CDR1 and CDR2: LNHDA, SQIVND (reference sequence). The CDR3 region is CASSTTGSFTDTQYF. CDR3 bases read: TGTGCCAGTAGTACGACAGGATCTTTCACAGATACG.

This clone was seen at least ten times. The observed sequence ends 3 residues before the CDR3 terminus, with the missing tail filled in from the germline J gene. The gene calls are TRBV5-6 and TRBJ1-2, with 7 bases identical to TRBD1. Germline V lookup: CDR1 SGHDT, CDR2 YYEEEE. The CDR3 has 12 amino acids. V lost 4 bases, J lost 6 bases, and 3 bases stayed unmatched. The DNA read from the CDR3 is TGTGCCAGCAGCAGAGACAGGGATGGC. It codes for CASSRDRDG. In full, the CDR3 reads CASSRDRDGYTF. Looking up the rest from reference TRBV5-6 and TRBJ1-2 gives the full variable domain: DAGVTQSPTHLIKTRGQQVTLRCSPKSGHDTVSWYQQALGQGPQFIFQYYEEEERQRGNFPDRFSGHQFPNYSSELNVNALLLGDSALYLCASSRDRDGYTFGSGTRLTVV.

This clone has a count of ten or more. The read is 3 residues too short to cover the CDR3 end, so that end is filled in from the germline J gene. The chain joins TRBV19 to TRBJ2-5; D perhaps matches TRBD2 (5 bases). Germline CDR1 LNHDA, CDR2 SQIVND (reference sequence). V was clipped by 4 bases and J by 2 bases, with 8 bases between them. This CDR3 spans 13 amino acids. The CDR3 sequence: CASSTDFQETQYF. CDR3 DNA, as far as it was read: TGTGCCAGTAGTACGGACTTTCAAGAGACC.

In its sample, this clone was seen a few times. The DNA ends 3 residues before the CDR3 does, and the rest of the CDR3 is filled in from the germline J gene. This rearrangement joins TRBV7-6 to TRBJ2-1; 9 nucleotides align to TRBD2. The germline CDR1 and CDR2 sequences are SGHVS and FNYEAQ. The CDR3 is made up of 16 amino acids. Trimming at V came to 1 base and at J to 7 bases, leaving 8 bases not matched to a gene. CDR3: CASSLVGGGGRNEQFF. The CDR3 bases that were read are TGTGCCAGCAGCTTAGTGGGCGGGGGGGGGAGGAATGAG.

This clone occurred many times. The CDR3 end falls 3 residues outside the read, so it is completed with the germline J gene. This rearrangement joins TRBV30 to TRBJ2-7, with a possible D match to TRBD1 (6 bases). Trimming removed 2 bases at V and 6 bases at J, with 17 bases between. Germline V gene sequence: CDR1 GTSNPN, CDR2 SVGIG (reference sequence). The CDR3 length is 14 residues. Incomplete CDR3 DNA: TGTGCCTGGAGTCTAGGGGGTTCAGGTTCCGAG. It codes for CAWSLGGSGSE. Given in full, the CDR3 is CAWSLGGSGSEQYF.

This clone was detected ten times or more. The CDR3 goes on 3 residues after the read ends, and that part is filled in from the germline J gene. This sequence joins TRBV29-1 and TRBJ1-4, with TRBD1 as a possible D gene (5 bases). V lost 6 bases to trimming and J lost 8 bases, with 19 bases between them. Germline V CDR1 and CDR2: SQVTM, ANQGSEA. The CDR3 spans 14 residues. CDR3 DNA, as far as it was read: TGCAGCGTGACCCTCGGAGGGGTTAGCGAAAAA. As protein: CSVTLGGVSEK. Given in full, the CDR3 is CSVTLGGVSEKLFF.

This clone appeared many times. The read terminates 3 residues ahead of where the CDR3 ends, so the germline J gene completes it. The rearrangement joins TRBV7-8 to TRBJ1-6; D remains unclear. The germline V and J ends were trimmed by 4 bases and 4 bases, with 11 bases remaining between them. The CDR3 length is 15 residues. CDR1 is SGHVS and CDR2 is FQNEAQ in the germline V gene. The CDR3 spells CASSYYPDYNSPLHF. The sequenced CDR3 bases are TGTGCCAGCAGCTACTACCCGGATTATAATTCACCC.

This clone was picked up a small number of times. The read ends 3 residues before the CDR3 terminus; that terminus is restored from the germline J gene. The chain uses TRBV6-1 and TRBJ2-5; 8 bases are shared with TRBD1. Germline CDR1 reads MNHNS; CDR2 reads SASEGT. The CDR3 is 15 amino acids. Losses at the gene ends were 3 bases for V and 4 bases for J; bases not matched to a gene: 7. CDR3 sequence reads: CASSEDREFLETQYF. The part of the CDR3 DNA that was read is TGTGCCAGCAGTGAGGACAGGGAGTTTCTAGAGACC.

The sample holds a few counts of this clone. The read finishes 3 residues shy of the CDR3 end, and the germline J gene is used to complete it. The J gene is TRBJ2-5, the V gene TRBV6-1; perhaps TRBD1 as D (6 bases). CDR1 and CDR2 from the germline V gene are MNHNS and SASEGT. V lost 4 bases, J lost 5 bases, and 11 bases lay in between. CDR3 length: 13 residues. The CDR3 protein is CASSGTARETQYF. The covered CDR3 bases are TGTGCCAGCAGTGGGACAGCACGGGAGACC.

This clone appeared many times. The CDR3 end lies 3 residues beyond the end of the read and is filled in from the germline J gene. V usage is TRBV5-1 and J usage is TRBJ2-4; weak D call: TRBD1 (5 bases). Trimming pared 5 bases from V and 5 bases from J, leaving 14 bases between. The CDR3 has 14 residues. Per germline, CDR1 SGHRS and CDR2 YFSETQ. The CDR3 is CASRPPRGENIQYF. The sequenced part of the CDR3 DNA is TGCGCCAGCAGACCGCCAAGGGGTGAAAACATT.

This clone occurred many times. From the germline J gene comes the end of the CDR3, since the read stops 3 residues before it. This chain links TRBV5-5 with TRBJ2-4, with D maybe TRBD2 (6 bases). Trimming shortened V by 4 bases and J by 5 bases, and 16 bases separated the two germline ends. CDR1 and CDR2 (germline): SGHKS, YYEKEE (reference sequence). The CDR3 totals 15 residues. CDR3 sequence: CASSRGLINENIQYF. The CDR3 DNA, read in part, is TGTGCCAGCAGCCGTGGACTAATCAACGAAAACATT.

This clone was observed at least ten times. The CDR3 here is CSANRETQYF. Partial CDR3 DNA: TGCAGTGCTAACCGGGAGACC. The chain employs TRBV20-1 and TRBJ2-5; unclear D gene. Read sequence stops 3 residues before the CDR3 end, and the germline J gene provides the missing end. Trimming pared 4 bases from V and 5 bases from J, leaving 5 bases between. This CDR3 comprises 10 residues. The V gene's germline CDR1 is DFQATT and CDR2 SNEGSKA (reference sequence).

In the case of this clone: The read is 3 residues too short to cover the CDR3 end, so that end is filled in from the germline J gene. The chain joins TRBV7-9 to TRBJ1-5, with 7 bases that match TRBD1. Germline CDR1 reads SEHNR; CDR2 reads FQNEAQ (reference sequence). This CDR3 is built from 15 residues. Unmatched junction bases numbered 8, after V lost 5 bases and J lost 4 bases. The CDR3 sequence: CASSPGTAGNQPQHF. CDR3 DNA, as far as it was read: TGTGCCAGCAGCCCCGGGACAGCCGGAAATCAGCCC. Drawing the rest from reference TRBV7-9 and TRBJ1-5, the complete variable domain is DTGVSQNPRHKITKRGQNVTFRCDPISEHNRLYWYRQTLGQGPEFLTYFQNEAQLEKSRLLSDRFSAERPKGSFSTLEIQRTEQGDSAMYLCASSPGTAGNQPQHFGDGTRLSIL.